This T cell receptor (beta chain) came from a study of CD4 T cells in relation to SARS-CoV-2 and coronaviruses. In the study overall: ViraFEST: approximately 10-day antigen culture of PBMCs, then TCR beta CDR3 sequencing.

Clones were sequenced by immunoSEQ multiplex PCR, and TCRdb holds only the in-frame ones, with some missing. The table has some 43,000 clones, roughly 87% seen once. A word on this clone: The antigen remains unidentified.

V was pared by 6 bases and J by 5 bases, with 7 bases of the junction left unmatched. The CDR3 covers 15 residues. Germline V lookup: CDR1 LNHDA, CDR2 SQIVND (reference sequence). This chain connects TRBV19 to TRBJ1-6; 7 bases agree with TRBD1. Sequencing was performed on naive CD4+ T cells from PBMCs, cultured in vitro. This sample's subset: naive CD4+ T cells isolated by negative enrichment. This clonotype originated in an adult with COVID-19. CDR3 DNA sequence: TGTGCCAGTAGGACGACAGGGACGAATAATTCACCCCTCCACTTT. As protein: CASRTTGTNNSPLHF.